Detailed here is one T cell receptor (beta chain). This clonotype appeared many times. It lacks a known antigen. No much larger clonotype is one base removed from it; base qualities were not supplied. The record originates from a study of T cell repertoires in cytomegalovirus infection (dated by TCRdb to about 2019). For context, the study as a whole: Because public TCR beta signatures pointed to carriage of CMV infection together with the matching HLA type, the HLA type of each donor mattered for the analysis. The paper's findings and limits, for the study overall: Cumulative frequency of public TCR beta family members discriminated carriers of CMV infection plus the relevant HLA type in this cohort and an independent approximately 400-donor cohort. The ex vivo response was dominated by HLA-C-restricted CMV-specific TCR beta clonotypes, and the single most frequent clonotype in two of eight donors was supplied by these HLA-C-restricted clonotypes.

The sequencer listed for this sample is Illumina HiSeq 1500. The public reads were quality trimmed at Q25 with fastp and then assembled into clones with MiXCR by TCRdb, keeping productive beta chains. Rows are combined by CDR3 protein, so each entry shows the most common genes and DNA. This sample holds some 170,000 distinct CDR3 sequences; about 18% were observed only once. The ten top clones hold less than 25% of the sample. The source of this sequence is a human donor in good health (CMV status not recorded). Some clones in this sample may be carry-over from other donors' samples. Material: CD8+ T cells from PBMCs.

The sequenced DNA: TGTGCCAGCAGCCCATTAAAATCGACAGGGGCAGGCAATGAGCAGTTCTTC. This encodes CASSPLKSTGAGNEQFF. The chain is assembled from TRBV7-2 and TRBJ2-1; 8 junctional bases match TRBD1. Taken from cysteine to phenylalanine, the CDR3 has 17 residues. Solely the CDR3 DNA is kept, with 51 bases framed from the first base. V is trimmed back by 5 bases and J by 6 bases, and the junction contains 15 bases that no gene match accounts for. Reading the germline V gene gives CDR1 SGHTA and CDR2 FQGNSA. When the CDR3 is completed using the reference TRBV7-2 and TRBJ2-1 genes on either side, the full variable domain is GAGVSQSPSNKVTEKGKDVELRCDPISGHTALYWYRQSLGQGLEFLIYFQGNSAPDKSGLPSDRFSAERTGGSVSTLTIQRTQQEDSAVYLCASSPLKSTGAGNEQFFGPGTRLTVL.